This T cell receptor beta chain was sequenced in a study of beta chain features in type 1 diabetes. Trimming removed 3 bases from V and 6 bases from J; junction bases left unmatched: 9. CDR3 length equals 17 residues. Germline V CDR1 and CDR2: MDHEN, SYDVKM. General study findings and limits: Shortening that was moderate but significant affected the TCRB CDR3s of Type 1 diabetes patients in all four CD4+ subsets. Compared with healthy donors, patients appeared to share more similar naive, central memory and regulatory TCRB repertoires. VDJ junctions in type 1 diabetes patients carried more deletions and fewer insertions.

This clone was detected a few times. Its target is not known. Expressed TCRB transcripts got sequenced, as all isolated RNA was reverse transcribed. TCRdb's table, derived via immunoSEQ multiplex PCR, lists solely in-frame clones and lacks some. There are hundreds of thousands of clones in the sample; approximately 12% occur only once, and around 0.01% lies in the top ten. Sequenced sample: naive CD4+ T cells from blood. The rearrangement uses TRBV28 and TRBJ2-3; 13 nucleotides align to TRBD2. The receptor was derived from a woman aged 18-30 years with type 1 diabetes. The CDR3 here is CASSLLTSGRARDTQYF. The CDR3, as DNA: TGTGCCAGCAGTTTGCTCACTAGCGGGAGGGCCCGGGATACGCAGTATTTT.